Detailed here is one T cell receptor beta chain. The junction departs from germline at one end; a sequencing error may be responsible. No cell sorting was done before RNA was extracted from the tissue. This non-tumor lung sample came from over 3 cm beyond the tumor edge. The data were obtained in a study of tumor and adjacent non-tumor tissue in lung cancer. A modified ARM-PCR protocol with three rounds of nested PCR amplified TCRbeta. TCRdb reprocessed the multiplex PCR reads via MiXCR and lists one record per CDR3 protein. The table shows about 90,000 distinct CDR3 sequences, with around 76% occurring only once. This CDR3 has 15 amino acids. Looked up from germline, CDR1 is MDHEN and CDR2 is SYDVKM.

The clonotype originates from a woman in her 50s with non-small cell lung cancer. The chain uses TRBV28 and TRBJ2-1; D is perhaps TRBD1 (6 bases). Sequenced sample: distant non-tumor lung tissue. The CDR3 reads CANSSPSQGKDEQFF. CDR3 coding DNA: TGTGCCAACAGTTCCCCATCGCAGGGGAAGGATGAGCAGTTCTTC.